This is a list of T cell receptor beta chains from one sample in a study of T-cell memory formation after mild COVID-19. TCRdb passed the 5' RACE reads through MiXCR, listing each CDR3 protein once. This sample has about 350,000 distinct CDR3 sequences, with 20% to 25% found just once. The source material was PBMCs or a T cell subset sorted from them (not recorded which). The receptors stem from a man younger than 35 who had mild COVID-19 (a few samples of this study predate the infection). Cell type and time point are not known. The CDR3 runs from the conserved cysteine through the conserved F or W. A D gene is named only where the DNA matches it firmly. Rows give clone size only sometimes, using once, few, many, or a class for an expanded clone.

j_gene: TRBJ1-2
abundance: many
d_gene: .
v_gene: TRBV29-1
CDR3aa: CSVERGIENYGYTF
CDR3nt: TGCAGCGTTGAGAGAGGTATTGAAAACTATGGCTACACCTTC

j_gene: TRBJ2-1
abundance: many
d_gene: .
v_gene: TRBV7-2
CDR3aa: CASSYPWRGRSWNEQFF
CDR3nt: TGTGCCAGCAGTTATCCCTGGCGGGGGCGTTCTTGGAATGAGCAGTTCTTC

j_gene: TRBJ2-7
abundance: .
d_gene: .
v_gene: TRBV12-3/TRBV12-4
CDR3aa: CASSPTQVFHEQYF
CDR3nt: TGTGCCAGCAGCCCTACCCAGGTCTTCCACGAGCAGTACTTC

j_gene: TRBJ1-5
abundance: .
d_gene: .
v_gene: TRBV4-1
CDR3aa: CASSQDAAGNQPQHF
CDR3nt: TGCGCCAGCAGCCAAGATGCGGCGGGGAACCAGCCCCAGCATTTT

j_gene: TRBJ2-1
abundance: .
d_gene: TRBD2
v_gene: TRBV5-4
CDR3aa: CASSFTTSIEQFF
CDR3nt: TGTGCCAGCAGCTTTACGACTAGCATTGAGCAGTTCTTC

j_gene: TRBJ2-2
abundance: .
d_gene: TRBD1
v_gene: TRBV2
CDR3aa: CASRGTGGRTGELFF
CDR3nt: TGTGCCAGCAGAGGGACAGGGGGCAGGACCGGGGAGCTGTTTTTT

j_gene: TRBJ2-5
abundance: .
d_gene: .
v_gene: TRBV7-6
CDR3aa: CASSSGESTQYF
CDR3nt: TGTGCCAGCAGCTCCGGGGAGAGCACCCAGTACTTC

j_gene: TRBJ2-2
abundance: .
d_gene: .
v_gene: TRBV29-1
CDR3aa: CSVPRATGELFF
CDR3nt: TGCAGCGTTCCGCGGGCGACCGGGGAGCTGTTTTTT

j_gene: TRBJ1-1
abundance: .
d_gene: .
v_gene: TRBV6-5
CDR3aa: CASSGYPTLNTEAFF
CDR3nt: TGTGCCAGCTCGGGGTACCCAACTCTGAACACTGAAGCTTTCTTT

j_gene: TRBJ2-3
abundance: .
d_gene: TRBD1
v_gene: TRBV5-1
CDR3aa: CASSFGPGQRSDTQYF
CDR3nt: TGCGCCAGCAGCTTCGGACCGGGACAGAGATCAGATACGCAGTATTTT

j_gene: TRBJ2-3
abundance: .
d_gene: .
v_gene: TRBV2
CDR3aa: CASRDYPGLPYF
CDR3nt: TGTGCCAGCAGAGACTACCCGGGACTTCCGTATTTT